One and the same sample provided the 8 T cell receptor beta chains below, sequenced in a study of a mutant IDH1 vaccine in newly diagnosed glioma. Measured with immunoSEQ multiplex PCR; TCRdb has only the in-frame clones, and not every one. The repertoire has roughly 70,000 clones, roughly 84% of them found once; the top ten carry roughly 15%. The time point here: week 23, last vaccination. Every vaccine dose comprised 300 ug of mutant IDH1 20-mer peptide plus topical imiquimod. Their antigens remain unidentified. The material sequenced was PBMCs, taken from a glioma patient whose treatment included an IDH1 peptide vaccine. The receptors here all came from a man in his late teens or twenties with glioma.

The chain recombines TRBV4-2 with TRBJ2-3, with 7 bases that match TRBD2. Trimming at V came to 4 bases and at J to 8 bases, leaving 3 bases not matched to a gene. The CDR3 contains 12 residues. Germline assignment: CDR1 LGHNA and CDR2 YNFKEQ. CDR3 bases: TGTGCCAGCAGCCTTGGGGGGGGTACGCAGTATTTT. Translating it yields CASSLGGGTQYF.

The J gene is TRBJ2-7, the V gene TRBV5-4; 7 bases are shared with TRBD2. The length of the CDR3 is 15 residues. V dropped 0 bases and J dropped 2; count of bases not matched to a gene: 5. CDR1 and CDR2 from the germline V gene are SGHNT and YYREEE (reference sequence). CDR3 in DNA: TGTGCCAGCAGCTTGGGGCTAGCGGAGGCCTACGAGCAGTACTTC. Protein product: CASSLGLAEAYEQYF.

The chain combines TRBV27 with TRBJ2-7, with 14 nucleotides matching TRBD2. This CDR3 has 16 residues. V lost 3 bases and J lost 4; bases outside the gene matches: 5. Germline values: CDR1 MNHEY, CDR2 SMNVEV (reference sequence). CDR3 sequence reads: CASSLVGLAGVYEQYF. DNA of the CDR3: TGTGCCAGCAGTTTGGTGGGACTAGCGGGAGTGTACGAGCAGTACTTC.

The CDR3 DNA reads as TGTGCCAGCAGCTCCCTAGCGGGCCACTACGAGCAGTACTTC. Amino acid sequence: CASSSLAGHYEQYF. The gene calls are TRBV7-9 and TRBJ2-7, with 8 bases aligning to TRBD2. The ends lost 4 bases at V and 3 bases at J; junction bases unmatched: 5. Germline values: CDR1 SEHNR, CDR2 FQNEAQ (reference sequence). The CDR3 consists of 14 residues.

This clone was counted a few times. The chain is built from TRBV6-6 and TRBJ1-1; no definite D call. Trimming took off 0 bases at V and 4 bases at J, with 0 bases between the two ends. The CDR3 has 11 amino acids. Germline lookup yields CDR1 MNHNY and CDR2 SVGAGI (reference sequence). The CDR3: CASSYSTEAFF. CDR3 bases: TGTGCCAGCAGTTACTCCACTGAAGCTTTCTTT.

The CDR3 DNA reads as TGTGCCAGCAGGCGGCCTTCCGGGGACACTGAAGCTTTCTTT. Residues: CASRRPSGDTEAFF. The V and J genes are TRBV5-6 and TRBJ1-1; D gene unclear. The germline V gene encodes CDR1 SGHDT and CDR2 YYEEEE. The CDR3 is 14 amino acids. V lost 5 bases and J 3 bases, leaving 14 bases between the germline ends.

The chain uses TRBV5-1 and TRBJ2-7, with 9 bases lining up with TRBD1. Trimming at V came to 5 bases and at J to 3 bases, leaving 6 bases not matched to a gene. CDR1 and CDR2 (germline): SGHRS, YFSETQ. The CDR3 length is 14 residues. This CDR3 reads CASRAPGQGYEQYF. The DNA for the CDR3 is TGCGCCAGCAGAGCCCCGGGACAGGGCTACGAGCAGTACTTC.

The chain recombines TRBV7-2 with TRBJ2-7, with 13 positions matching TRBD2. Trimming cost V 7 bases and J 2 bases; bases outside gene matches: 5. CDR1 SGHTA and CDR2 FQGNSA come from the germline V gene. The CDR3 loop spans 15 amino acids. The CDR3 region has the DNA TGTGCCAGCACCTGGACTAGCGGGGGTGCCTACGAGCAGTACTTC. Its translation: CASTWTSGGAYEQYF.